A selection of T cell receptor beta chains follows, all from one sample in a study of blood T cell repertoires in COVID-19. Method: immunoSEQ multiplex PCR; TCRdb's copy keeps in-frame clones and lacks some. The table includes approximately 470,000 clones, approximately 85% detected once. Sequencing was performed on peripheral blood. Source of these receptors: a human donor in a cohort sampled during active COVID-19. Both conserved end residues are part of each CDR3. D genes are given only for firm matches. The size entry is marked missing in some rows and otherwise reads once, few, many or a size class.

d_gene	j_gene	len	abundance	v_gene	CDR3aa	CDR3nt
-	TRBJ1-4	16	-	TRBV10-3	CAISESAGDTNEKLFF	TGTGCCATCAGTGAGTCAGCGGGAGATACTAATGAAAAACTGTTTTTT
-	TRBJ2-1	13	few	TRBV28	CASSTLRYNEQFF	TGTGCCAGCAGCACGCTCAGGTACAATGAGCAGTTCTTC
TRBD1	TRBJ2-7	14	-	TRBV2	CASKSQGASYEQYF	TGTGCCAGCAAGTCACAGGGGGCCTCCTACGAGCAGTACTTC
TRBD2	TRBJ2-7	16	-	TRBV19	CASSIRLAPTRYEQYF	TGTGCCAGTAGCATAAGACTAGCCCCCACACGCTACGAGCAGTACTTC
-	TRBJ1-2	14	-	TRBV9	CASSARTELGGYTF	TGTGCCAGCAGCGCCCGGACAGAATTGGGCGGCTACACCTTC
TRBD1	TRBJ2-7	16	-	TRBV11-2	CASSLLGTGTGDEQYF	TGTGCCAGCAGCTTATTAGGTACCGGGACAGGGGACGAGCAGTACTTC
-	TRBJ2-2	12	-	TRBV30	CACDRSTGELFF	TGTGCCTGCGACAGGAGCACCGGGGAGCTGTTTTTT
TRBD1	TRBJ1-5	12	-	TRBV6-2/TRBV6-3	CASSGQGQPQHF	TGTGCCAGCAGTGGACAGGGCCAGCCCCAGCATTTT
-	TRBJ2-3	16	-	TRBV18	CASSPLVGASTDTQYF	TGTGCCAGCTCACCGTTAGTGGGGGCCTCCACAGATACGCAGTATTTT
-	TRBJ2-6	19	-	TRBV7-2	CASSPGTGGGGSGANVLTF	TGTGCCAGCAGTCCAGGAACAGGGGGAGGGGGCTCTGGGGCCAACGTCCTGACTTTC
-	TRBJ1-4	16	-	TRBV19	CASSRGQTATNEKLFF	TGTGCCAGTAGTAGAGGACAGACGGCAACTAATGAAAAACTGTTTTTT
-	TRBJ2-1	16	-	TRBV10-1	CASSESLGGAYNEQFF	TGCGCCAGCAGTGAGTCGCTTGGCGGGGCTTACAATGAGCAGTTCTTC
-	TRBJ2-1	17	-	TRBV3-1/TRBV3-2	CASSPKWWPSTNNEQFF	TGTGCCAGCAGCCCCAAGTGGTGGCCCTCCACAAACAATGAGCAGTTCTTC